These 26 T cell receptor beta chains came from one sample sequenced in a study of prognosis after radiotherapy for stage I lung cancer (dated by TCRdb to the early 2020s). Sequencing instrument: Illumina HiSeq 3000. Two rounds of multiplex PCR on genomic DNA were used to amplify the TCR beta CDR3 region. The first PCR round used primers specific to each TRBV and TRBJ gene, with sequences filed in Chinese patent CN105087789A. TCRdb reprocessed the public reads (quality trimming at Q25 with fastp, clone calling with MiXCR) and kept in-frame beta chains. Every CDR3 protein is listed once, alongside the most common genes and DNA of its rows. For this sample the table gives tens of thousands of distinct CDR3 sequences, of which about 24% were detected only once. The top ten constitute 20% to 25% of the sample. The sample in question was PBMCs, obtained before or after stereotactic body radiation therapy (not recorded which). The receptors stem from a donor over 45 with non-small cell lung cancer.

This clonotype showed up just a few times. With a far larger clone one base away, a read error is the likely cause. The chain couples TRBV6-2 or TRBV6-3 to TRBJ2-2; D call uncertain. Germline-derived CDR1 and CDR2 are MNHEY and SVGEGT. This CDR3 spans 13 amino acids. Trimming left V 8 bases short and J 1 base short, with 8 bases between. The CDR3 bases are TGTGCCAGCTCAGGTGGGAACACCGGGGAGCTGTTTTTT. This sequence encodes CASSGGNTGELFF.

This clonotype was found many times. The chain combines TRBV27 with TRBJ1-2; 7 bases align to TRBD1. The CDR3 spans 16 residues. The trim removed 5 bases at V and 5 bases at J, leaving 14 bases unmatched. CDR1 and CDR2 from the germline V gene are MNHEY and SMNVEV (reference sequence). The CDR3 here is CASSLRQGGLAYGYTF. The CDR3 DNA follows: TGTGCCAGCAGTCTAAGACAGGGTGGCCTTGCATATGGCTACACCTTC.

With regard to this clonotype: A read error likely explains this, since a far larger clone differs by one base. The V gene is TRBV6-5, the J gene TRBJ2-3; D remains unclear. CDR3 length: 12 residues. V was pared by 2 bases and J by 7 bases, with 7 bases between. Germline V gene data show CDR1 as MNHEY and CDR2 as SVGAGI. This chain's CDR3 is CASSYPLNTQYF. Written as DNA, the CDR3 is TGTGCCAGCAGTTACCCTCTAAATACGCAGTATTTT.

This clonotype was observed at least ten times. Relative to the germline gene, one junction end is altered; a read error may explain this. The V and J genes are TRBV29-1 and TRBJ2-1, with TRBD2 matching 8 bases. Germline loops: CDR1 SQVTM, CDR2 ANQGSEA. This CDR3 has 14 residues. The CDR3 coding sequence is TGCAGCGTAGATCGGCTAGCGGGCTACCATGAGCAGTTCTTC. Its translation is CSVDRLAGYHEQFF.

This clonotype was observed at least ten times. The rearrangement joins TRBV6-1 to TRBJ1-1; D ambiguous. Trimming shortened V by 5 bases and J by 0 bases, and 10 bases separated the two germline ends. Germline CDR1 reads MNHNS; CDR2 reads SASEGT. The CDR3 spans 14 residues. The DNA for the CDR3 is TGTGCCAGCAGTATGAATACCATGAACACTGAAGCTTTCTTT. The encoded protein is CASSMNTMNTEAFF.

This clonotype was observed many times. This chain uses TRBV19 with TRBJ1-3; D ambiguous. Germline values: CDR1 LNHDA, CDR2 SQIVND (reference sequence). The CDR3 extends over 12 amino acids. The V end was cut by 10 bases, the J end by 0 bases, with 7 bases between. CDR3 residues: CATGLSGNTIYF. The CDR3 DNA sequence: TGTGCCACTGGCCTCTCTGGAAACACCATATATTTT.

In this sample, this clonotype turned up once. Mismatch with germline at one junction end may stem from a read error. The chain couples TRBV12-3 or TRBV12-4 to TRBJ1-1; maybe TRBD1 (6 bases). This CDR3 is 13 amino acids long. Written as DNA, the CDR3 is TGTGCCAGCAGTCGAACGGGGGCCCTTGAAACTTTCTTT. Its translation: CASSRTGALETFF.

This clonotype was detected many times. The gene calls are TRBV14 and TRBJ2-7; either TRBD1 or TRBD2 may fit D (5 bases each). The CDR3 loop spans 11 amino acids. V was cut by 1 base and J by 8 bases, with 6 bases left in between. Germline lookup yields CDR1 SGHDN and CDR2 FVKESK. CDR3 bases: TGTGCCAGCAGCCAAGGGGGGAAGCAGTACTTC. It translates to CASSQGGKQYF. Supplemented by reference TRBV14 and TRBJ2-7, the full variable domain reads EAGVTQFPSHSVIEKGQTVTLRCDPISGHDNLYWYRRVMGKEIKFLLHFVKESKQDESGMPNNRFLAERTGGTYSTLKVQPAELEDSGVYFCASSQGGKQYFGPGTRLTVT.

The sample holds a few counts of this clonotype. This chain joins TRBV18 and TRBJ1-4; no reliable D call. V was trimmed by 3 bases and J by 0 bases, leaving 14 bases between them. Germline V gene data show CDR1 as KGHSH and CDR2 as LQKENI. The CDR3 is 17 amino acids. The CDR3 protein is CASSPTRGVATNEKLFF. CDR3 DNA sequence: TGTGCCAGCTCACCCACCCGGGGAGTGGCAACTAATGAAAAACTGTTTTTT.

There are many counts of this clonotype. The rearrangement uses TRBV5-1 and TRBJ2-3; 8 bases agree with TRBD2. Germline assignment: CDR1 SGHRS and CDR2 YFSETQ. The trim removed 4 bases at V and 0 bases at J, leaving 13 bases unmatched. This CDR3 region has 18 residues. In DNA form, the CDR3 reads TGCGCCAGCAGCGTATTAGCCGGGACTAGTGACAGCACAGATACGCAGTATTTT. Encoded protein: CASSVLAGTSDSTDTQYF.

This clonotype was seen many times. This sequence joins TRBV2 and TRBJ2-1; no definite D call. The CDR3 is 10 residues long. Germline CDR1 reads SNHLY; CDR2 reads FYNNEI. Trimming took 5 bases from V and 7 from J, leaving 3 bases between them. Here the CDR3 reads CASSLNEQFF. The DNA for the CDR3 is TGTGCCAGCAGTTTAAATGAGCAGTTCTTC.

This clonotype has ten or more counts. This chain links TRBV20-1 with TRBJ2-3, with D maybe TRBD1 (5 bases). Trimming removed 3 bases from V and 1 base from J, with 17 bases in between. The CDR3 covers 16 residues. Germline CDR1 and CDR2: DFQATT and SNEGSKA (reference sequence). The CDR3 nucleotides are TGCAGTGCTAGCCTCAGGGCGCATGCAGGCACAGATACGCAGTATTTT. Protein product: CSASLRAHAGTDTQYF.

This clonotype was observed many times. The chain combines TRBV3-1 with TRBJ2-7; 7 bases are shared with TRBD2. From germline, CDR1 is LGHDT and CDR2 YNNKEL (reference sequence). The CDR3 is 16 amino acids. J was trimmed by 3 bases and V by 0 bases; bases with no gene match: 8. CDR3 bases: TGTGCCAGCAGCCAAGATATCGGACTAGGTCTCTACGAGCAGTACTTC. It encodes CASSQDIGLGLYEQYF.

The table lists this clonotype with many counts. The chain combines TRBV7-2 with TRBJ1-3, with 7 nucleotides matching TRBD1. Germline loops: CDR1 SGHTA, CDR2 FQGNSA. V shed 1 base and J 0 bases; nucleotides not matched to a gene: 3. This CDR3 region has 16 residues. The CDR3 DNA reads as TGTGCCAGCAGCTTAGGGACAGGCGCCTCTGGAAACACCATATATTTT. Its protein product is CASSLGTGASGNTIYF.

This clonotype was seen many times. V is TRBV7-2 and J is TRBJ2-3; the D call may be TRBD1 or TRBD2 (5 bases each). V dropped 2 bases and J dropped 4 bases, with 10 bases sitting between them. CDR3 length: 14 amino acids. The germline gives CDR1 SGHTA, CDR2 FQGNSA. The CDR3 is CASSLLGTPDTQYF. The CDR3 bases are TGTGCCAGCAGCTTACTGGGGACGCCAGATACGCAGTATTTT.

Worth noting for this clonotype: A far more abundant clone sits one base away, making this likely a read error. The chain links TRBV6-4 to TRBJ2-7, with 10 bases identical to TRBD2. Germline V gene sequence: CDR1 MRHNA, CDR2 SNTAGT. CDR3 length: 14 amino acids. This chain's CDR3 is CASSELAGVYEHYF. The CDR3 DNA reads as TGTGCCAGCAGTGAGCTAGCGGGAGTCTACGAGCATTACTTC.

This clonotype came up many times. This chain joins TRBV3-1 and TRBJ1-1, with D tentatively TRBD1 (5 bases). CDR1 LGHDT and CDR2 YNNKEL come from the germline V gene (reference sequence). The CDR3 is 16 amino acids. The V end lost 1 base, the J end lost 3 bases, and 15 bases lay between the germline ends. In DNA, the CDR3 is TGTGCCAGCAGCCAAGCGGGCAGCCGGGGGGACACTGAAGCTTTCTTT. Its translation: CASSQAGSRGDTEAFF.

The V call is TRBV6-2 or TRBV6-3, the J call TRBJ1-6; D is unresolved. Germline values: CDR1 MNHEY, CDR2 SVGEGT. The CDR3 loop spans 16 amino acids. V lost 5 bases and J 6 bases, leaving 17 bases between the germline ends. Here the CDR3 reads CASSVQCPGINSPLHF. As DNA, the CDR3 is TGTGCCAGCAGTGTTCAGTGCCCGGGGATTAATTCACCCCTCCACTTT.

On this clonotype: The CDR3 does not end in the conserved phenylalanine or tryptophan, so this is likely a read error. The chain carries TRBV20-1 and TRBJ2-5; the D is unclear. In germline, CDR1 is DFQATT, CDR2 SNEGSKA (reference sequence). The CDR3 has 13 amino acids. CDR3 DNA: TGCAATGCTCAGTGGTCGGGTCAAGAGACCCAGTACCTC. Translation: CNAQWSGQETQYL.

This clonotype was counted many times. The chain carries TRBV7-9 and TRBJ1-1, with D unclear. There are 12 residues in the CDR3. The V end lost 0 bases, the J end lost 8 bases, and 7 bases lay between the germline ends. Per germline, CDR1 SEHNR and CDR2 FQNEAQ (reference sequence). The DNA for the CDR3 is TGTGCCAGCAGCTTAGCGGTAGGGGAAGCTTTCTTT. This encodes CASSLAVGEAFF.

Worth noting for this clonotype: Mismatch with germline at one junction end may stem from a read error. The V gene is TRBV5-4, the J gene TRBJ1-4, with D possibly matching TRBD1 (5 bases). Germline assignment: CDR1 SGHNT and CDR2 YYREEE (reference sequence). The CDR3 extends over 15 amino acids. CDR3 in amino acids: CASNLGGTTNEKLFF. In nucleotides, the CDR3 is TGTGCCAGCAACTTGGGGGGTACAACTAATGAAAAACTGTTTTTT.

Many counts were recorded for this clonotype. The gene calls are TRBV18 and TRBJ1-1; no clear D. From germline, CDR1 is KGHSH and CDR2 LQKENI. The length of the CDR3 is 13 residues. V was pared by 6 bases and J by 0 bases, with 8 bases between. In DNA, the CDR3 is TGTGCCAGCTCCAAGAGTATGAACACTGAAGCTTTCTTT. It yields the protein CASSKSMNTEAFF.

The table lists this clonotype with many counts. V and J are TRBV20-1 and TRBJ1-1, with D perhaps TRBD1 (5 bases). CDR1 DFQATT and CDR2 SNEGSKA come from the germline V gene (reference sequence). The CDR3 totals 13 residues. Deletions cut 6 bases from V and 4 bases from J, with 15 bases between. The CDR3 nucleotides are TGCAGTGCCCCCCCCGGGGCTGGCACTGAAGCTTTCTTT. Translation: CSAPPGAGTEAFF.

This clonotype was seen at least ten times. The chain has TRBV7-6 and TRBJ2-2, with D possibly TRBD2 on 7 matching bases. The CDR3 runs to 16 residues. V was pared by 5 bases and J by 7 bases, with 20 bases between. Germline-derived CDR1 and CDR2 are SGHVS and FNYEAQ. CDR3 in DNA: TGTGCCAGCAGCCCTCGGGGGGCGCAGCGTGGCGGGGAGCTGTTTTTT. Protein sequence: CASSPRGAQRGGELFF.

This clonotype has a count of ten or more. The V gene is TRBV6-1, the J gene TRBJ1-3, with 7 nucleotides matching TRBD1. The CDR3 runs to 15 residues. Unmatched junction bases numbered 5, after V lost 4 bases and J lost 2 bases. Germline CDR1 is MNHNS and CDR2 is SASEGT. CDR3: CASSGAGQPGNTIYF. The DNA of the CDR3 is TGTGCCAGCAGTGGGGCGGGACAGCCTGGAAACACCATATATTTT.

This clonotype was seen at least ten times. The CDR3 here is CASSSLAPGLDEQFF. The CDR3, as DNA: TGTGCCAGTAGTTCTCTAGCGCCAGGGTTGGATGAGCAGTTCTTC. The J gene is TRBJ2-1, the V gene TRBV19; D possibly corresponds to TRBD2 (6 bases). V shed 5 bases and J shed 8 bases, with 19 bases lying between them. The germline gives CDR1 LNHDA, CDR2 SQIVND (reference sequence). CDR3 length: 15 amino acids.